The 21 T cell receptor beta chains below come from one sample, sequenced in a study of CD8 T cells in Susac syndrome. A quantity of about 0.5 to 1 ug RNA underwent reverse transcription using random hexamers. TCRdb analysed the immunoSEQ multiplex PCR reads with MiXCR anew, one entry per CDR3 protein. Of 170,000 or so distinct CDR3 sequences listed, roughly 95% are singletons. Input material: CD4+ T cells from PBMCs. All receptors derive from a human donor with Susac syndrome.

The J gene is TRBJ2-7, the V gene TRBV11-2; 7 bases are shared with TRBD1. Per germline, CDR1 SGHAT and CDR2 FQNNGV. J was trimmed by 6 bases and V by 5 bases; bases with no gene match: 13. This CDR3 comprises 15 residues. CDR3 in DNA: TGTGCCAGCAGCCTTGCCCAGGCCCAGGGGGTCGAGCAGTACTTC. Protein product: CASSLAQAQGVEQYF.

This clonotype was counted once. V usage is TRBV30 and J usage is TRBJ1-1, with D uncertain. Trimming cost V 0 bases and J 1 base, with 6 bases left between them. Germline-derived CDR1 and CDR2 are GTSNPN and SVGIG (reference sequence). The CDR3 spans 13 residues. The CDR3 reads CAWSVARNTEAFF. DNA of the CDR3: TGTGCCTGGAGTGTCGCCCGGAACACTGAAGCTTTCTTT.

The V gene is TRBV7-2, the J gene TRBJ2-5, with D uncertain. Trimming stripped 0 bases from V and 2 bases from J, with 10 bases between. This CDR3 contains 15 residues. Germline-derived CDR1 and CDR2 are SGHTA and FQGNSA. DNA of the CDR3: TGTGCCAGCAGCTTAGCCCGACTCCTTCAAGAGACCCAGTACTTC. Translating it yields CASSLARLLQETQYF.

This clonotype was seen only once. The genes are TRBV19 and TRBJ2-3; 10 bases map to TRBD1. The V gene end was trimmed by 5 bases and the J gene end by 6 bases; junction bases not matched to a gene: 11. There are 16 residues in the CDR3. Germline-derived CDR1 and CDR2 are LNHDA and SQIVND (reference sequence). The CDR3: CASSASGTGALDTQYF. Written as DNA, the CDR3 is TGTGCCAGTAGTGCCTCCGGGACAGGGGCGTTGGATACGCAGTATTTT.

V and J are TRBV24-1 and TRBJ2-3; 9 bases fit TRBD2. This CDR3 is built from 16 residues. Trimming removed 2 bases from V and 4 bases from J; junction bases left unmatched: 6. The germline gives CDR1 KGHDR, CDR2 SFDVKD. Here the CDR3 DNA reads TGTGCCACCAGTGATTATATAGCGGGAGAGGCAGATACGCAGTATTTT. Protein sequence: CATSDYIAGEADTQYF.

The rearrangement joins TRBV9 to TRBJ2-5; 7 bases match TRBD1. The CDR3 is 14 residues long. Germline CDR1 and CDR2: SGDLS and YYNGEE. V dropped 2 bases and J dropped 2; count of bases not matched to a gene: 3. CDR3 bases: TGTGCCAGCAGCGTGGGACAGAAGCAAGAGACCCAGTACTTC. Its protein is CASSVGQKQETQYF.

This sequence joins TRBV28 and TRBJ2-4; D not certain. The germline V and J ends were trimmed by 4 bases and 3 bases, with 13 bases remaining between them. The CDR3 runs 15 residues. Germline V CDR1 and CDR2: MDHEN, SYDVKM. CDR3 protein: CASSSSESGKNIQYF. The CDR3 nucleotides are TGTGCCAGCAGTTCGTCAGAGTCGGGCAAAAACATTCAGTACTTC.

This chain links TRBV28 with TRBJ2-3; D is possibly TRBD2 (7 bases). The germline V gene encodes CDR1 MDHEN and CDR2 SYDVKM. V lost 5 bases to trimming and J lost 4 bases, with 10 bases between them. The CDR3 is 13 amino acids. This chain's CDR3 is CASSRGGSDTQYF. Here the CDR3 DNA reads TGTGCCAGCAGTCGCGGGGGCTCAGATACGCAGTATTTT.

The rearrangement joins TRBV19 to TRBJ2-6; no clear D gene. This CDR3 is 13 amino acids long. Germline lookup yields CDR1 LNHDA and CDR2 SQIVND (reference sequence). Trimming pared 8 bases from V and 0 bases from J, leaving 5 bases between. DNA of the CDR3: TGTGCCAGTGGGTACTCTGGGGCCAACGTCCTGACTTTC. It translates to CASGYSGANVLTF.

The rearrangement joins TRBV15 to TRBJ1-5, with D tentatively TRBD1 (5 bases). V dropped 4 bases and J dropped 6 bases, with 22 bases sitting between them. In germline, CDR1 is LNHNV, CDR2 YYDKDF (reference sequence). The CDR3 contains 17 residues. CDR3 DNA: TGTGCCACCAGCAACCCCACGGGAGGGGTTCAGGGTCAGCCCCAGCATTTT. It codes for CATSNPTGGVQGQPQHF.

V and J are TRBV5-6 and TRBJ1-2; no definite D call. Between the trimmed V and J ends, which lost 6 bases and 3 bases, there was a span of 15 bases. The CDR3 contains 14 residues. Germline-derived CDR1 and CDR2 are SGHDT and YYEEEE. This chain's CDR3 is CASTPASVDYGYTF. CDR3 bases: TGTGCCAGCACCCCTGCGTCCGTGGACTATGGCTACACCTTC.

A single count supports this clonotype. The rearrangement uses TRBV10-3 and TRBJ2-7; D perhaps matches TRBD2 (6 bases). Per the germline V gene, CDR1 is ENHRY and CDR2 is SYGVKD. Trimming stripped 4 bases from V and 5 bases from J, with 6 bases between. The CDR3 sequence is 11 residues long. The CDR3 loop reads CAISGGDEQYF. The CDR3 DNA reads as TGTGCCATCAGTGGGGGGGACGAGCAGTACTTC.

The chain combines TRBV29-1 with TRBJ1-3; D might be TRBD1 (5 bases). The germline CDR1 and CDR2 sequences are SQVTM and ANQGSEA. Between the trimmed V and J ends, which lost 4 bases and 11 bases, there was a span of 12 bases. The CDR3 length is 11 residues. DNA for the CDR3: TGCAGCGTTGCGGGTCAGGGTTCCATATATTTT. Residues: CSVAGQGSIYF.

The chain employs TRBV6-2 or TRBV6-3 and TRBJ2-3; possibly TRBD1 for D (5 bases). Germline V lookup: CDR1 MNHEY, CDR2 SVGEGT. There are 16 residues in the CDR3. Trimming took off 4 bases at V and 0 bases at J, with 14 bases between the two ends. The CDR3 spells CASSFLTATSTDTQYF. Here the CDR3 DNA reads TGTGCCAGCAGTTTCCTGACAGCGACTAGCACAGATACGCAGTATTTT.

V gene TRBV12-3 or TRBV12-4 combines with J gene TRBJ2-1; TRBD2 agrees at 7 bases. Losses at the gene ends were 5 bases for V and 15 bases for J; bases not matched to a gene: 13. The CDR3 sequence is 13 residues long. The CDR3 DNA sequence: TGTGCCAGCAGTCTTGATGGGAGCGGGGTGCGGTTCTTC. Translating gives CASSLDGSGVRFF.

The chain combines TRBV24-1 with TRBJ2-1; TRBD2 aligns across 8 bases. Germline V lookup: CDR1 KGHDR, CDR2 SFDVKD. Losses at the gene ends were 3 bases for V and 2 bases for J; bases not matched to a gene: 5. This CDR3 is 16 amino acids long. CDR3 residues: CATSDPAAGAYNEQFF. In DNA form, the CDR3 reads TGTGCCACCAGTGATCCTGCAGCGGGGGCCTACAATGAGCAGTTCTTC.

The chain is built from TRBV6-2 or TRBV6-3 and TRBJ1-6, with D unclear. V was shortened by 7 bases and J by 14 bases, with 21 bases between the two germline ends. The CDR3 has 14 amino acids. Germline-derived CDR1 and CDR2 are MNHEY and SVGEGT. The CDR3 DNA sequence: TGTGCCAGCAAACTGACGACGGGGAGGACGGCCCTCCACTTT. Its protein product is CASKLTTGRTALHF.

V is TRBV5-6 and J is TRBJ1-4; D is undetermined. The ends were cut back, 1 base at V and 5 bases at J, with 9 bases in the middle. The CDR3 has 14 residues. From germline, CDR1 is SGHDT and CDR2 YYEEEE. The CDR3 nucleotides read TGTGCCAGCAGCTTGCCAGGACGCAATGAAAAACTGTTTTTT. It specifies CASSLPGRNEKLFF.

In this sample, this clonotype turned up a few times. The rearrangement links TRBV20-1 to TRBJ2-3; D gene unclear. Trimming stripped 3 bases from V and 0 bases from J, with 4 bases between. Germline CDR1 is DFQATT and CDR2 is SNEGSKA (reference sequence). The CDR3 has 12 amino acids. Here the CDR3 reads CSARTSTDTQYF. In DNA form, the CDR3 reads TGCAGTGCTAGGACTAGCACAGATACGCAGTATTTT.

The CDR3: CSAKTPGTSGPEAKNIQYF. The DNA for the CDR3 is TGCAGTGCTAAGACACCCGGGACTAGCGGGCCAGAGGCCAAAAACATTCAGTACTTC. The V and J genes are TRBV20-1 and TRBJ2-4; 12 bases line up with TRBD2. The length of the CDR3 is 19 residues. The V and J ends lost 4 bases and 1 base, in that order; junction bases with no gene match: 14. Looked up from germline, CDR1 is DFQATT and CDR2 is SNEGSKA (reference sequence).

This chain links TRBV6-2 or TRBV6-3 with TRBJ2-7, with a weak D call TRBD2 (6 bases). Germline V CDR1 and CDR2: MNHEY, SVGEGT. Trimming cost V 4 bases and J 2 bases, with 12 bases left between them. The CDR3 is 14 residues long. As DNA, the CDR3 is TGTGCCAGCAGTTTCGGAGGGGCCACCTACGAGCAGTACGTC. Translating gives CASSFGGATYEQYV.